The clone carrying this T cell receptor beta chain was picked up a small number of times. Its matching antigen is unknown. Germline assignment: CDR1 SGHRS and CDR2 YFSETQ. CDR3 size: 15 residues. V was cut by 0 bases and J by 1 base, with 11 bases left in between. These data originate in a study of cytomegalovirus exposure and HLA in healthy donors. Study-wide findings and caveats: TCR beta V segments were, for the most part, productive about 90% or about 30% of the time in an earlier analysis.

PCR was performed using 60 Vbeta and 13 Jbeta primers. Libraries were prepared by immunoSEQ multiplex PCR; TCRdb keeps only in-frame clonotypes and omits some of them. The sample lists approximately 85,000 clones, approximately 65% occurring once. Sequencing was carried out using PBMCs. This chain connects TRBV5-1 to TRBJ2-7, with D perhaps TRBD2 (5 bases). The sequence was collected from a woman in her twenties or thirties in good health and CMV-seropositive. The CDR3 nucleotides are TGCGCCAGCAGCTTGGAACCGGGGAGATCCTACGAGCAGTACTTC. It is translated as CASSLEPGRSYEQYF.